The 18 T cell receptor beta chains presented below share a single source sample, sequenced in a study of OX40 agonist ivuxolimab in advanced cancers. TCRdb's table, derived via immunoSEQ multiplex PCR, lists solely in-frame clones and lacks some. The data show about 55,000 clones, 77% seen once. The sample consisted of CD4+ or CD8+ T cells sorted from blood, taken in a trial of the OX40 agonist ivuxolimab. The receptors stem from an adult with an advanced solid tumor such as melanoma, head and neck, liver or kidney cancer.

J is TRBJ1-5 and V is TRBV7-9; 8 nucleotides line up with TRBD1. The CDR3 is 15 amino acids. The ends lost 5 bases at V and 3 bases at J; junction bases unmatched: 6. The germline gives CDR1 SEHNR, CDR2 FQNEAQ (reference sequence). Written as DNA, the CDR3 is TGTGCCAGCAGCCACGACAGGGGACACAATCAGCCCCAGCATTTT. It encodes CASSHDRGHNQPQHF.

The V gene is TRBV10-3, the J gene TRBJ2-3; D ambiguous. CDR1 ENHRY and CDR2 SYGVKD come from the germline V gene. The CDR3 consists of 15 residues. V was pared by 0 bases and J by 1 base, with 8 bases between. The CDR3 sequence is CAISESTPGTDTQYF. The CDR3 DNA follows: TGTGCCATCAGTGAGTCGACCCCCGGCACAGATACGCAGTATTTT.

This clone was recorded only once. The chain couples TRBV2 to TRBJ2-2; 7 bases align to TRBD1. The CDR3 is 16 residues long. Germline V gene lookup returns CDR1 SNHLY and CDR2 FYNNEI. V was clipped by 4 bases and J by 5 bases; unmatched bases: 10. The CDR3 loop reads CASSAHSPGQTGELFF. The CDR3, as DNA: TGTGCCAGCAGTGCCCATAGCCCGGGACAGACCGGGGAGCTGTTTTTT.

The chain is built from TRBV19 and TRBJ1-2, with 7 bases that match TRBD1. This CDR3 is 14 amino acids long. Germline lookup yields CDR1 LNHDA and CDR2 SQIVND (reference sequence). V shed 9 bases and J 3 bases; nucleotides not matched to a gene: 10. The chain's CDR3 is CASDHRGKDYGYTF. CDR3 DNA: TGTGCCAGCGATCACAGGGGAAAGGACTATGGCTACACCTTC.

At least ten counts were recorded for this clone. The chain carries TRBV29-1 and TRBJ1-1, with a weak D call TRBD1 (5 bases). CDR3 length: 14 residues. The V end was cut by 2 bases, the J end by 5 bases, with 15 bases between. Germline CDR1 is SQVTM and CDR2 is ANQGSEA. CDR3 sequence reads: CSVEPHGGRTEAFF. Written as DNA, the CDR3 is TGCAGCGTTGAACCCCATGGGGGAAGGACTGAAGCTTTCTTT.

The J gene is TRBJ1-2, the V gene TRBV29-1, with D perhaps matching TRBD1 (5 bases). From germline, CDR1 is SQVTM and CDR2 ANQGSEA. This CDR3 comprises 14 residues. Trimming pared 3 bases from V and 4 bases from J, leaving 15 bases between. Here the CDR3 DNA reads TGCAGCGTTGACCCCCCACGGGGGGGCTATGGCTACACCTTC. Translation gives CSVDPPRGGYGYTF.

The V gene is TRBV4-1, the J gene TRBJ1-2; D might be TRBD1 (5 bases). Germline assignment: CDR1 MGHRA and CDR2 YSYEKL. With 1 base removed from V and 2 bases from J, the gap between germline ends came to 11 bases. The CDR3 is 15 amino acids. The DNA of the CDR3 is TGCGCCAGCAGCCAAGGGGCCGGGACGAACTATGGCTACACCTTC. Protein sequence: CASSQGAGTNYGYTF.

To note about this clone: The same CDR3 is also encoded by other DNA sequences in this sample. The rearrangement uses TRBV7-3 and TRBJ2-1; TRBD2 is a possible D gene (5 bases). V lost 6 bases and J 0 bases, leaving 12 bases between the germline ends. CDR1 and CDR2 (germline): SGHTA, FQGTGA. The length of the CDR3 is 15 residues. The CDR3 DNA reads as TGTGCCAGCAGTTCGGGAAGTAGCTCCTACAATGAGCAGTTCTTC. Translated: CASSSGSSSYNEQFF.

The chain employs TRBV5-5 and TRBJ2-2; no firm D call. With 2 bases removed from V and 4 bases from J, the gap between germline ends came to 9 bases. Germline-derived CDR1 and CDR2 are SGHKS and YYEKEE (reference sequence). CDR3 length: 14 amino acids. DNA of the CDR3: TGTGCCAGCAGCTTCCAGGAGAGCACCGGGGAGCTGTTTTTT. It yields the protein CASSFQESTGELFF.

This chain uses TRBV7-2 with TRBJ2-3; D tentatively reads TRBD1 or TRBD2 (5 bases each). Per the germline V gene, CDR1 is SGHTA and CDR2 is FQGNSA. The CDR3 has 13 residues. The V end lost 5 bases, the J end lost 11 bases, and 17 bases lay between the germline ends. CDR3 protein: CASSPWAAGRQYF. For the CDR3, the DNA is TGTGCCAGCAGCCCGTGGGCGGCAGGGAGGCAGTATTTT.

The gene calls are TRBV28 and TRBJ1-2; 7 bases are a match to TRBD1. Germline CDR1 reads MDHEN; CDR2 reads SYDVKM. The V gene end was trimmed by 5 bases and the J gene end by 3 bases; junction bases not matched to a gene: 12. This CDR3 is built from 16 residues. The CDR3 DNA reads TGTGCCAGCAGTCTCGGAGGGGGCAGCGGATACTATGGCTACACCTTC. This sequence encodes CASSLGGGSGYYGYTF.

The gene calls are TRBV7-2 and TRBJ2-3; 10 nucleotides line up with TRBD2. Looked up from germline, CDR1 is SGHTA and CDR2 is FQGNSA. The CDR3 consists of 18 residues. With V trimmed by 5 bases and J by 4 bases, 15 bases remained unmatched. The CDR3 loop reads CASSQRGGASGSSDTQYF. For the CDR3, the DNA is TGTGCCAGCAGCCAAAGGGGGGGAGCTAGCGGGAGTTCAGATACGCAGTATTTT.

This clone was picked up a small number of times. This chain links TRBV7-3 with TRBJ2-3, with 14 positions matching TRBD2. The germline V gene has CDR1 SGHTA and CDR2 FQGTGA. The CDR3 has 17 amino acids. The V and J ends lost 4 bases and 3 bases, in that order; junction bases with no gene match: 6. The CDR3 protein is CASSSGLAGVRTDTQYF. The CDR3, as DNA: TGTGCCAGCAGCTCGGGACTAGCGGGAGTTAGGACAGATACGCAGTATTTT. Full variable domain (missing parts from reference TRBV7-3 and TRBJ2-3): GAGVSQTPSNKVTEKGKYVELRCDPISGHTALYWYRQSLGQGPEFLIYFQGTGAADDSGLPNDRFFAVRPEGSVSTLKIQRTERGDSAVYLCASSSGLAGVRTDTQYFGPGTRLTVL.

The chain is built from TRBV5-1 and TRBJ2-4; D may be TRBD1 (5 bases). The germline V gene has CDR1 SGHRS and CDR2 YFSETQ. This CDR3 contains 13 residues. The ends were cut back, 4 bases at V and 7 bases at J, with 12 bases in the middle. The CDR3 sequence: CASSQVAGNIQYF. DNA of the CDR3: TGCGCCAGCAGCCAGGTAGCAGGGAACATTCAGTACTTC. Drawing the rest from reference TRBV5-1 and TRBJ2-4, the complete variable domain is KAGVTQTPRYLIKTRGQQVTLSCSPISGHRSVSWYQQTPGQGLQFLFEYFSETQRNKGNFPGRFSGRQFSNSRSEMNVSTLELGDSALYLCASSQVAGNIQYFGAGTRLSVL.

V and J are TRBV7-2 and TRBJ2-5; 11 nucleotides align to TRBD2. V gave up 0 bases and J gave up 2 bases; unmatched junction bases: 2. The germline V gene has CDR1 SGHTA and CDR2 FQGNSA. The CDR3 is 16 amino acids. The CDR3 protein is CASSLALAGGQETQYF. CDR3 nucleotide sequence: TGTGCCAGCAGCTTAGCCTTAGCGGGAGGGCAAGAGACCCAGTACTTC.

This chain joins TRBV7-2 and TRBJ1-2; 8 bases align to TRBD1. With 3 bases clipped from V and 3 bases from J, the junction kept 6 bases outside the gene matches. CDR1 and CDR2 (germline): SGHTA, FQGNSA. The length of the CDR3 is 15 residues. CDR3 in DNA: TGTGCCAGCAGCTTTTCGACAGGGGAGGACTATGGCTACACCTTC. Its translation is CASSFSTGEDYGYTF.

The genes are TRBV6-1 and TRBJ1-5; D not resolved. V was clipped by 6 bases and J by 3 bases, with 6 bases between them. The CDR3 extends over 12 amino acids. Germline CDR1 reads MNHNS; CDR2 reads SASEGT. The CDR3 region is CASSQDNQPQHF. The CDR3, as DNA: TGTGCCAGCAGCCAGGACAATCAGCCCCAGCATTTT.

For the CDR3, the DNA is TGCGCCAGCAGCCGCAAGCTTGGGTCTGGGGCCAACGTCCTGACTTTC. This translates into CASSRKLGSGANVLTF. J is TRBJ2-6 and V is TRBV4-3; D not certain. Trimming stripped 4 bases from V and 1 base from J, with 11 bases between. Per the germline V gene, CDR1 is LGHNA and CDR2 is YSLEER. The CDR3 runs to 16 residues.